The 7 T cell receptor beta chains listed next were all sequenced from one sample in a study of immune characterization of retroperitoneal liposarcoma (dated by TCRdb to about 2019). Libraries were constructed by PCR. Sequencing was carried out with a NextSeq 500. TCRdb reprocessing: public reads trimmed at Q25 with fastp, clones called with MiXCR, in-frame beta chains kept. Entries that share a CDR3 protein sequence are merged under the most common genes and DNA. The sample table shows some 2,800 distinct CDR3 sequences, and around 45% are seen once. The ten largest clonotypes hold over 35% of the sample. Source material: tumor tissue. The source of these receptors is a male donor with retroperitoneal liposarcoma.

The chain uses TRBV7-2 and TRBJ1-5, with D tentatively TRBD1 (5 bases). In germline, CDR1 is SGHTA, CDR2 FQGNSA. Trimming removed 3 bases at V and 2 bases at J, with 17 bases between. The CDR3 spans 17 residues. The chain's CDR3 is CASSFIGRGGGNQPQHF. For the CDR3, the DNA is TGTGCCAGCAGCTTCATAGGGCGGGGGGGGGGCAATCAGCCCCAGCATTTT.

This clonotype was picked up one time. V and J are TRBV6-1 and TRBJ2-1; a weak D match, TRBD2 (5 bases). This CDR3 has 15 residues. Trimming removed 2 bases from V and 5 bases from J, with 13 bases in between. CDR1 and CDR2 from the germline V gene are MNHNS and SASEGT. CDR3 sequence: CASSELLGNDNEQFF. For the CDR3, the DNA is TGTGCCAGCAGTGAATTGCTCGGGAACGACAATGAGCAGTTCTTC.

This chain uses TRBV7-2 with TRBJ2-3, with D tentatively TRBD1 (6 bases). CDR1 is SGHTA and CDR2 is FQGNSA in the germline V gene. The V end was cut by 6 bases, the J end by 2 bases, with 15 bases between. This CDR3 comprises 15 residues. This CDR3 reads CASSYRAVSTDTQYF. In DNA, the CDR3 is TGTGCCAGCAGTTACAGGGCGGTTTCCACAGATACGCAGTATTTT.

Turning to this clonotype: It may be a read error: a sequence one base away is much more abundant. The CDR3 loop reads CASSQDWGQGEETQFF. As DNA, the CDR3 is TGCGCCAGCAGCCAAGATTGGGGACAGGGGGAAGAGACCCAGTTCTTC. This rearrangement joins TRBV4-1 to TRBJ2-1; 11 bases line up with TRBD1. Germline assignment: CDR1 MGHRA and CDR2 YSYEKL. The CDR3 is 16 residues long. Trimming at V came to 0 bases and at J to 13 bases, leaving 11 bases not matched to a gene.

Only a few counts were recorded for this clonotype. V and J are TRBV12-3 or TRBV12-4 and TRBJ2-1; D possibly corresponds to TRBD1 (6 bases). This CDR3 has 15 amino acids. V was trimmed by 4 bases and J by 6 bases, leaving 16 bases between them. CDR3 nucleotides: TGTGCCAGCAGTTCAGGGGAATGGGGCTTCAATGAGCAGTTCTTC. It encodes CASSSGEWGFNEQFF.

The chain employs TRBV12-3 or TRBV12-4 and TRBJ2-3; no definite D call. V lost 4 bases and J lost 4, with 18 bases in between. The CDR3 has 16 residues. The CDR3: CASSSDQAPRADTQYF. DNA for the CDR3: TGTGCCAGCAGTTCCGATCAAGCCCCCCGGGCAGATACGCAGTATTTT.

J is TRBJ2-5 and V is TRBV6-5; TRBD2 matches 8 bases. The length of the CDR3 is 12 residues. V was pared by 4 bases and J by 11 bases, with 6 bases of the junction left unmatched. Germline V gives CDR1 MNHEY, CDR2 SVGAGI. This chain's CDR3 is CASSSDGGEQYF. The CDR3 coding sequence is TGTGCCAGCAGTTCGGACGGGGGGGAGCAGTACTTC.